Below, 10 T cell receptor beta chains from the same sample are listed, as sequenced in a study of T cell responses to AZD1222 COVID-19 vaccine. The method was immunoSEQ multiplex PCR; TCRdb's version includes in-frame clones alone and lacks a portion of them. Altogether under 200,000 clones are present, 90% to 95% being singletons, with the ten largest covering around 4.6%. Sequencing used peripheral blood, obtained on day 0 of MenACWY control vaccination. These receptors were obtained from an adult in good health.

As DNA, the CDR3 is TGTGCCAGCACCAGGGAGTCCCGCAATGAGCAGTTCTTC. Its protein is CASTRESRNEQFF. The V and J genes are TRBV9 and TRBJ2-1; possibly TRBD1 or TRBD2 for D (5 bases each). This CDR3 is 13 amino acids long. Trimming stripped 6 bases from V and 6 bases from J, with 13 bases between. Per the germline V gene, CDR1 is SGDLS and CDR2 is YYNGEE.

DNA of the CDR3: TGTGCCAGCAGTGAAGGGCTCAACCGGGCGGAGCAGTACTTC. The encoded protein is CASSEGLNRAEQYF. The chain is built from TRBV2 and TRBJ2-7, with D hard to call. V was shortened by 1 base and J by 7 bases, with 14 bases between the two germline ends. CDR1 is SNHLY, CDR2 FYNNEI, per germline. This CDR3 is 14 amino acids long.

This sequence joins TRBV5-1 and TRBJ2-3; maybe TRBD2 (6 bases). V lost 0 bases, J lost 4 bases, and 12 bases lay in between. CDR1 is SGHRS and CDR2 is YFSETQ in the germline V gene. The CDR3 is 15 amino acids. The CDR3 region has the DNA TGCGCCAGCAGCTTGGGTGGGACTCCTCCAGATACGCAGTATTTT. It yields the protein CASSLGGTPPDTQYF.

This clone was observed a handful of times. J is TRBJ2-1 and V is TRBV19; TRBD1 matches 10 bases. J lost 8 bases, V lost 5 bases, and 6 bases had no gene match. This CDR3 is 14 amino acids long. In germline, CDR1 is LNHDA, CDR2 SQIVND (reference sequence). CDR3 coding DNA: TGTGCCAGTAGTCCCGGGACAGGGGACCATGAGCAGTTCTTC. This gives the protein CASSPGTGDHEQFF.

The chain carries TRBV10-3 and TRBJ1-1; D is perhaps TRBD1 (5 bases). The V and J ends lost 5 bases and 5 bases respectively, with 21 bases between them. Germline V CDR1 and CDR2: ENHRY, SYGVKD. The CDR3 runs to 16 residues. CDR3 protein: CAISPDVGRGPTEAFF. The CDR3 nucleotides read TGTGCCATCAGTCCCGACGTGGGGCGGGGTCCAACTGAAGCTTTCTTT.

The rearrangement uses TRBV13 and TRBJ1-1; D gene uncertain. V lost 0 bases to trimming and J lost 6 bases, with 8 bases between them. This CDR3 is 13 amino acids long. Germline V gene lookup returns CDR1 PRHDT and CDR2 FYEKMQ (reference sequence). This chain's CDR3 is CASSLGRPPEAFF. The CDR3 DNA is TGTGCCAGCAGCTTAGGGAGGCCTCCTGAAGCTTTCTTT. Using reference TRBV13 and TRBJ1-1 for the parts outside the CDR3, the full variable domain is AAGVIQSPRHLIKEKRETATLKCYPIPRHDTVYWYQQGPGQDPQFLISFYEKMQSDKGSIPDRFSAQQFSDYHSELNMSSLELGDSALYFCASSLGRPPEAFFGQGTRLTVV.

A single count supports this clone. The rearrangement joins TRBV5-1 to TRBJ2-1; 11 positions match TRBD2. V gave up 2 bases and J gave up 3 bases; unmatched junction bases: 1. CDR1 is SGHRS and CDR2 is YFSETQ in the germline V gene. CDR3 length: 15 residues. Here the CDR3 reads CASSLTSGSYNEQFF. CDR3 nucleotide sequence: TGCGCCAGCAGCTTAACTAGCGGGAGCTACAATGAGCAGTTCTTC.

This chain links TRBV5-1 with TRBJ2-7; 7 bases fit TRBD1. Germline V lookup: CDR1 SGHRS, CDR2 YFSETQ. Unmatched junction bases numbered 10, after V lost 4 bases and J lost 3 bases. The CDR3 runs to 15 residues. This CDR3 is CASSILPGQLYEQYF. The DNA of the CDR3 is TGCGCCAGCAGCATTCTGCCGGGACAGCTCTACGAGCAGTACTTC.

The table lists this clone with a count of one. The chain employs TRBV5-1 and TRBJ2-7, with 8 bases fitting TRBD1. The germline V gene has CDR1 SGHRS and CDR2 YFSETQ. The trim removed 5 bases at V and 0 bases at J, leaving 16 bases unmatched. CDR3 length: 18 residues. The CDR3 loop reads CASSWRTGTGAISYEQYF. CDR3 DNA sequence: TGCGCCAGCAGTTGGCGGACCGGGACAGGTGCCATCTCCTACGAGCAGTACTTC.

Written as DNA, the CDR3 is TGTGCCAGCAGTTTGGAGGGACTAGCGGGCAGAGATACGCAGTATTTT. Residues: CASSLEGLAGRDTQYF. The chain uses TRBV27 and TRBJ2-3, with 12 positions matching TRBD2. Trimming at V came to 3 bases and at J to 5 bases, leaving 6 bases not matched to a gene. Germline CDR1 reads MNHEY; CDR2 reads SMNVEV (reference sequence). The CDR3 spans 16 residues.